These 20 T cell receptor beta chains were sequenced from one sample in a study of early T cells in non-severe SARS-CoV-2 infection. From the 5' RACE reads, TCRdb called clonotypes with MiXCR, one entry per CDR3 protein. In the table there are over 55,000 distinct CDR3 sequences, under 10% of which are singletons. Specimen: whole blood. These receptors were collected from an adult who was a healthcare worker with PCR-confirmed SARS-CoV-2 infection or an uninfected control (not recorded which).

This clonotype was picked up a small number of times. The genes are TRBV28 and TRBJ1-1; D uncertain. The CDR3 is 14 residues long. CDR1 is MDHEN and CDR2 is SYDVKM in the germline V gene. The V end lost 3 bases, the J end lost 4 bases, and 12 bases lay between the germline ends. CDR3 sequence (DNA): TGTGCCAGCAGTTTCGCGGATGTAATCACTGAAGCTTTCTTT. It yields the protein CASSFADVITEAFF.

This clonotype was recorded many times. V is TRBV5-1 and J is TRBJ2-1; 14 bases map to TRBD2. Germline V gene data show CDR1 as SGHRS and CDR2 as YFSETQ. J gave up 6 bases and V 4 bases, and 9 bases lay outside the gene matches. The CDR3 extends over 17 amino acids. The DNA of the CDR3 is TGCGCCAGCAGCCGGACTAGCGGGAGGACTCTTAGCAATGAGCAGTTCTTC. Amino acids: CASSRTSGRTLSNEQFF.

Only a few counts were recorded for this clonotype. This rearrangement joins TRBV28 to TRBJ2-5; 9 bases fit TRBD1. CDR3 length equals 15 residues. Germline V CDR1 and CDR2: MDHEN, SYDVKM. The J segment lost 5 bases and the V segment lost 7 bases, leaving 11 bases of the junction unmatched. This CDR3 is CASTVRETGGETQYF. CDR3 nucleotides: TGTGCCAGCACCGTTCGGGAGACAGGGGGGGAGACCCAGTACTTC.

At least ten counts were recorded for this clonotype. The chain carries TRBV5-1 and TRBJ2-1; D gene unclear. The V gene lost 2 bases and the J gene lost 5 bases, with 11 bases spanning the gap. This CDR3 has 14 residues. Germline V gives CDR1 SGHRS, CDR2 YFSETQ. CDR3 sequence: CASSLGYTDNEQFF. The CDR3 DNA is TGCGCCAGCAGCTTAGGCTATACAGACAATGAGCAGTTCTTC.

The chain is built from TRBV2 and TRBJ2-5; D unclear. This CDR3 has 10 residues. V shed 3 bases and J shed 5 bases, with 1 base lying between them. Germline lookup yields CDR1 SNHLY and CDR2 FYNNEI. DNA of the CDR3: TGTGCCAGCAGTGAGGAGACCCAGTACTTC. It is translated as CASSEETQYF. Full variable domain (remainder filled in from reference TRBV2 and TRBJ2-5): EPEVTQTPSHQVTQMGQEVILRCVPISNHLYFYWYRQILGQKVEFLVSFYNNEISEKSEIFDDQFSVERPDGSNFTLKIRSTKLEDSAMYFCASSEETQYFGPGTRLLVL.

This clonotype was observed a handful of times. The rearrangement joins TRBV19 to TRBJ2-3; D may match TRBD1 or TRBD2 (6 bases each). V was trimmed by 5 bases and J by 3 bases, leaving 12 bases between them. Per germline, CDR1 LNHDA and CDR2 SQIVND (reference sequence). The CDR3 contains 14 residues. Here the CDR3 DNA reads TGTGCCAGTAGTTGGAGGGGGAGTACAGATACGCAGTATTTT. Its translation: CASSWRGSTDTQYF.

This clonotype was observed many times. The gene calls are TRBV29-1 and TRBJ2-1; 10 bases are shared with TRBD1. Per the germline V gene, CDR1 is SQVTM and CDR2 is ANQGSEA. The J segment lost 8 bases and the V segment lost 7 bases, leaving 11 bases of the junction unmatched. The CDR3 consists of 14 residues. The CDR3 nucleotides read TGCAGCGCTGAGGACAGGGGGGGTGCCTATGAGCAGTTCTTC. Translated, it gives CSAEDRGGAYEQFF.

This clonotype was picked up many times. J is TRBJ2-3 and V is TRBV2; D possibly corresponds to TRBD2 (5 bases). Germline lookup yields CDR1 SNHLY and CDR2 FYNNEI. There are 12 residues in the CDR3. The V end lost 7 bases, the J end lost 4 bases, and 9 bases lay between the germline ends. Here the CDR3 DNA reads TGTGCCAGCAAGACGGAGGCAGATACGCAGTATTTT. Protein: CASKTEADTQYF.

This clonotype came up many times. The chain has TRBV28 and TRBJ1-2; the match to TRBD1 covers 7 bases. The CDR3 runs to 15 residues. V was clipped by 4 bases and J by 4 bases; unmatched bases: 9. Germline V lookup: CDR1 MDHEN, CDR2 SYDVKM. The CDR3 DNA is TGTGCCAGCAGTTCCCTGGACAGGCCGGGCTATGGCTACACCTTC. Translating it yields CASSSLDRPGYGYTF.

The chain joins TRBV12-3 or TRBV12-4 to TRBJ1-5; D uncertain. The length of the CDR3 is 13 residues. Trimming removed 2 bases from V and 7 bases from J, with 9 bases in between. The CDR3 protein is CASSLRPMQPQHF. DNA for the CDR3: TGTGCCAGCAGTTTACGTCCGATGCAGCCCCAGCATTTT.

This clonotype occurred many times. The V gene is TRBV2, the J gene TRBJ2-1; D remains unclear. Trimming stripped 0 bases from V and 0 bases from J, with 15 bases between. The CDR3 contains 18 residues. Per germline, CDR1 SNHLY and CDR2 FYNNEI. The CDR3: CASSEAPWWQSSYNEQFF. Written as DNA, the CDR3 is TGTGCCAGCAGTGAAGCCCCCTGGTGGCAGAGCTCCTACAATGAGCAGTTCTTC.

J is TRBJ1-3 and V is TRBV7-9; D not resolved. Trimming stripped 6 bases from V and 7 bases from J, with 7 bases between. Germline values: CDR1 SEHNR, CDR2 FQNEAQ (reference sequence). The CDR3 sequence is 11 residues long. The CDR3 sequence is CASSTENTIYF. CDR3 bases: TGTGCCAGCAGTACCGAGAACACCATATATTTT.

V gene TRBV29-1 combines with J gene TRBJ2-4; no reliable D call. Germline CDR1 reads SQVTM; CDR2 reads ANQGSEA. This CDR3 region has 13 residues. V gave up 4 bases and J gave up 0 bases, with 7 bases separating them. CDR3 DNA: TGCAGCGTTGGGCCGTTAGCCAAAAACATTCAGTACTTC. Its translation: CSVGPLAKNIQYF.

This clonotype was detected only a few times. The rearrangement joins TRBV6-4 to TRBJ2-2; D call uncertain. Trimming left V 3 bases short and J 1 base short, with 6 bases between. Germline V gene sequence: CDR1 MRHNA, CDR2 SNTAGT. This CDR3 has 14 residues. In nucleotides, the CDR3 is TGTGCCAGCAGTGAAAAAGAGAACACCGGGGAGCTGTTTTTT. It specifies CASSEKENTGELFF.

By its share, this clonotype is medium-sized. The chain has TRBV28 and TRBJ2-1, with D perhaps being TRBD1 or TRBD2 (5 bases each). V was cut by 6 bases and J by 4 bases, with 10 bases left in between. The CDR3 contains 13 residues. Germline V CDR1 and CDR2: MDHEN, SYDVKM. CDR3 loop: CASSSGAYNEQFF. The CDR3, as DNA: TGTGCCAGCAGCTCCGGGGCTTACAATGAGCAGTTCTTC.

This clonotype showed up just a few times. J is TRBJ2-2 and V is TRBV7-7; D ambiguous. V lost 0 bases to trimming and J lost 3 bases, with 5 bases between them. The CDR3 covers 14 residues. The V gene's germline CDR1 is SSHAT and CDR2 FNYEAQ (reference sequence). The CDR3 spells CASSLAVDTGELFF. As DNA, the CDR3 is TGTGCCAGCAGCTTAGCAGTGGACACCGGGGAGCTGTTTTTT.

The gene calls are TRBV18 and TRBJ1-1; 11 bases align to TRBD1. Germline loops: CDR1 KGHSH, CDR2 LQKENI. V trimming: 3 bases; J trimming: 1 base; junction bases outside the gene matches: 4. The CDR3 runs 16 residues. The CDR3 is CASSPRGTGGNTEAFF. The CDR3 nucleotides are TGTGCCAGCTCACCGCGGGGGACAGGGGGGAACACTGAAGCTTTCTTT.

This clonotype has ten or more counts. The chain links TRBV27 to TRBJ2-1; no clear D gene. V dropped 8 bases and J dropped 7 bases, with 12 bases sitting between them. This CDR3 is 12 amino acids long. Germline V CDR1 and CDR2: MNHEY, SMNVEV (reference sequence). In DNA form, the CDR3 reads TGTGCCAGCTGTGGGCCGAGGAATGAGCAGTTCTTC. The encoded protein is CASCGPRNEQFF.

Many counts were recorded for this clonotype. The genes are TRBV29-1 and TRBJ2-1, with TRBD2 as a possible D gene (5 bases). The length of the CDR3 is 14 residues. The germline CDR1 and CDR2 sequences are SQVTM and ANQGSEA. The germline V and J ends were trimmed by 4 bases and 9 bases, with 19 bases remaining between them. For the CDR3, the DNA is TGCAGCGTTGTAGGTGGCCGGCCCGAGGGTGAGCAGTTCTTC. Translation gives CSVVGGRPEGEQFF.

This clonotype was seen only a few times. The CDR3 loop reads CATSRGASYEQYF. CDR3 coding DNA: TGTGCCACCAGCAGGGGAGCCTCCTACGAGCAGTACTTC. This chain connects TRBV15 to TRBJ2-7; perhaps TRBD2 as D (5 bases). V was clipped by 3 bases and J by 0 bases, with 6 bases between them. CDR3 length equals 13 residues. Germline CDR1 is LNHNV and CDR2 is YYDKDF (reference sequence).